This T cell receptor (beta chain) was sequenced in a study of regulatory T cells in long-lasting Graves disease. Library construction for TCR beta used iRepertoire HTBI primers and Arm-PCR of CDR3 regions. As originally analysed: The study identified about 60 TRBV and 13 to 15 TRBJ segments across samples. TCRdb independently ran MiXCR on the multiplex PCR reads; one entry per CDR3 protein. V and J calls and clone size were set by TCRdb, not the authors. The data show about 350,000 distinct CDR3 sequences, with about 16% seen just once and around 20% held by the top ten. This clonotype has more than one count but fewer than ten. Time point here: newly diagnosed GD, antithyroid drugs for less than 3 months. RNA extracted from PBMCs served as the sequencing template. The patients included were those that came from an endocrinology department in Xi'an, China. V lost 5 bases, J lost 3 bases, and 16 bases stayed unmatched. The CDR3 runs to 19 residues. The germline V gene has CDR1 SGHRS and CDR2 YFSETQ.

This sample also belongs to another study, concerning T cells in Graves' hyperthyroidism and ophthalmopathy. That source reports: With the HTBI primer set, the TCR CDR3 went through a first round of RT-PCR.

The chain recombines TRBV5-1 with TRBJ2-2, with 10 nucleotides matching TRBD2. The source is a woman between 18 and 29 years old with Graves disease. Here the sequenced sample was peripheral blood mononuclear cells (PBMCs), taken at new diagnosis, from a patient treated with antithyroid drugs. The CDR3 DNA sequence: TGCGCCAGCAGACAACGGCTAGCGGGGGACCGAAACCACACCGGGGAGCTGTTTTTT. Protein sequence: CASRQRLAGDRNHTGELFF.